Listed here are 9 T cell receptor beta chains from one sample, sequenced in a study of metastatic and nonmetastatic thyroid tumors. From the PCR reads, TCRdb re-called clones with MiXCR. This table holds 45,000 to 55,000 clones, about 25% found once. Every patient underwent thyroid surgery untreated. The sequencing sample was made of blood. These receptors originate from a male donor with papillary thyroid cancer or a benign thyroid nodule (not recorded which). Some clones in this sample may be carry-over from other donors' samples.

This clone was recorded a few times. This may arise from a read error, as a much more abundant clone is one base away. The V and J genes are TRBV5-6 and TRBJ1-3; D call uncertain. Germline V gene lookup returns CDR1 SGHDT and CDR2 YYEEEE. Trimming cost V 1 base and J 0 bases, with 11 bases left between them. CDR3 length equals 16 residues. The CDR3 spells CASSLLDANSGNTIYF. CDR3 coding DNA: TGTGCCAGCAGCTTGCTGGACGCAAACTCTGGAAACACCATATATTTT.

This clone was recorded once. The V and J genes are TRBV3-1 and TRBJ2-5; no clear D gene. The CDR3 is made up of 13 amino acids. In germline, CDR1 is LGHDT, CDR2 YNNKEL (reference sequence). V was trimmed by 5 bases and J by 0 bases, leaving 7 bases between them. Here the CDR3 reads CASSYTYQETQYF. The DNA for the CDR3 is TGTGCCAGCAGCTACACGTACCAAGAGACCCAGTACTTC.

This clone was recorded at least ten times. V and J are TRBV30 and TRBJ1-6, with 9 bases that match TRBD1. The CDR3 contains 16 residues. Germline CDR1 reads GTSNPN; CDR2 reads SVGIG (reference sequence). V was clipped by 2 bases and J by 5 bases; unmatched bases: 7. In nucleotides, the CDR3 is TGTGCCTGGAGTTACCGGGACAGGGTAAATAATTCACCCCTCCACTTT. Encoded protein: CAWSYRDRVNNSPLHF.

This clone ranks as medium-sized. The chain carries TRBV2 and TRBJ1-2; tentative D call: TRBD1 (6 bases). There are 14 residues in the CDR3. Trimming took 7 bases from V and 4 from J, leaving 16 bases between them. CDR1 is SNHLY, CDR2 FYNNEI, per germline. Written as DNA, the CDR3 is TGTGCCAGCACCCTAGACAGGCATTCCTATGGCTACACCTTC. Translating it yields CASTLDRHSYGYTF.

This sequence joins TRBV13 and TRBJ1-1, with a weak D call TRBD1 (5 bases). This CDR3 comprises 18 residues. Germline V lookup: CDR1 PRHDT, CDR2 FYEKMQ (reference sequence). Trimming left V 2 bases short and J 0 bases short, with 19 bases between. For the CDR3, the DNA is TGTGCCAGCAGCTTATCGTATGTTCCCGGGGGGTTGAACACTGAAGCTTTCTTT. It encodes CASSLSYVPGGLNTEAFF.

This chain joins TRBV27 and TRBJ2-7; 8 nucleotides agree with TRBD2. The junction had 5 bases not matched to a gene; V was cut back by 3 bases and J by 4 bases. CDR1 and CDR2 from the germline V gene are MNHEY and SMNVEV (reference sequence). There are 14 residues in the CDR3. The CDR3 reads CASSFRGGAYEQYF. CDR3 nucleotides: TGTGCCAGCAGTTTCCGGGGGGGGGCTTACGAGCAGTACTTC.

The V and J genes are TRBV5-8 and TRBJ1-1, with no clear D. The CDR3 spans 15 residues. Germline loops: CDR1 SGHTS, CDR2 YDEGEE. Trimming removed 2 bases at V and 0 bases at J, with 11 bases between. CDR3 nucleotide sequence: TGTGCCAGCAGCTTTTATAGGAGCCTGAACACTGAAGCTTTCTTT. It codes for CASSFYRSLNTEAFF.

This clone has ten or more counts. The chain uses TRBV6-2 or TRBV6-3 and TRBJ1-1; 10 bases are shared with TRBD1. V was clipped by 6 bases and J by 5 bases; unmatched bases: 6. The V gene's germline CDR1 is MNHEY and CDR2 SVGEGT. This CDR3 comprises 14 residues. For the CDR3, the DNA is TGTGCCAGCAGCCCGGGACAGGGGCGAACTGAAGCTTTCTTT. It specifies CASSPGQGRTEAFF.

The chain has TRBV10-1 and TRBJ2-3; 8 positions match TRBD2. The CDR3 contains 14 residues. With 6 bases clipped from V and 0 bases from J, the junction kept 2 bases outside the gene matches. CDR1 and CDR2 from the germline V gene are WNHNN and SYGVQD (reference sequence). In DNA, the CDR3 is TGCGCCAGCAGCCCTAGCGGGAGCACAGATACGCAGTATTTT. Protein: CASSPSGSTDTQYF.